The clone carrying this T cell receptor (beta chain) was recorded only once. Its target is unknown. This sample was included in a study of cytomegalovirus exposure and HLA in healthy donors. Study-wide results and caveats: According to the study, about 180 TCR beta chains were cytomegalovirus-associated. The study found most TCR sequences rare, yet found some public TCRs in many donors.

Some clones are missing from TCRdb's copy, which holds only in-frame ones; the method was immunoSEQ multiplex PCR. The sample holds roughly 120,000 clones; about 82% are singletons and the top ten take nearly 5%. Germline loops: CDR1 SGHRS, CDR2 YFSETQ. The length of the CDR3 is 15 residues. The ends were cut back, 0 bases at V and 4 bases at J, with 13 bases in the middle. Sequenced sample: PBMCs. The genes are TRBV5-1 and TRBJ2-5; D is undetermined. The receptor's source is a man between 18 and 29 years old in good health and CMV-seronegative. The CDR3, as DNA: TGCGCCAGCAGCTTGGCCCGAACCGCCGGAGAGACCCAGTACTTC. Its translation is CASSLARTAGETQYF.